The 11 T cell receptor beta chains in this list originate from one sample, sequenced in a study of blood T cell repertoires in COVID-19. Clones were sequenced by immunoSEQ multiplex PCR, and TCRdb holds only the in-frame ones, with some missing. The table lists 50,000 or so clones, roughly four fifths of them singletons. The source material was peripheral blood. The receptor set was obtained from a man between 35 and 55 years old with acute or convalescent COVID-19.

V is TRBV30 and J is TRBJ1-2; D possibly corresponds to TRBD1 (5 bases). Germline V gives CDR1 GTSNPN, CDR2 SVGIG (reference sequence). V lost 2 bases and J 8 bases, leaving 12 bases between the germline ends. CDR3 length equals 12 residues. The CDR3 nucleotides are TGTGCCTGGAGTACAGGCTTGAGCGGCTACACCTTC. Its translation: CAWSTGLSGYTF.

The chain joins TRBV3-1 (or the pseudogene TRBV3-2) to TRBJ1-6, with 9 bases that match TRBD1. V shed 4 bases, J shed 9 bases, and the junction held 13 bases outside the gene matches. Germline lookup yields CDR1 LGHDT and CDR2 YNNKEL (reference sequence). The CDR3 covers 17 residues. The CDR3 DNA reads TGTGCCAGCAGCCCACGGGGCCTAGGACAGGGGACTTCACCCCTCCACTTT. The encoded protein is CASSPRGLGQGTSPLHF.

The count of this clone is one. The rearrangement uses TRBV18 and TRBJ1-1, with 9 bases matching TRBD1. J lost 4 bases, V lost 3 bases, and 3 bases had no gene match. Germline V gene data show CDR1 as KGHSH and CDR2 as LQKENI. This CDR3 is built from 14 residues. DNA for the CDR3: TGTGCCAGCTCACCCCGGACAGGGGTCACTGAAGCTTTCTTT. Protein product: CASSPRTGVTEAFF.

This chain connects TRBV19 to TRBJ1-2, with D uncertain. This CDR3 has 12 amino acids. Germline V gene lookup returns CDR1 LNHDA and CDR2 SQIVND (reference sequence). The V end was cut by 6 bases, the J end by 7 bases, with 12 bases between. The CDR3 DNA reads TGTGCCAGTAGCACTACGGGTTTTGGCTACACCTTC. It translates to CASSTTGFGYTF. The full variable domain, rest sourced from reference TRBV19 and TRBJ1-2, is DGGITQSPKYLFRKEGQNVTLSCEQNLNHDAMYWYRQDPGQGLRLIYYSQIVNDFQKGDIAEGYSVSREKKESFPLTVTSAQKNPTAFYLCASSTTGFGYTFGSGTRLTVV.

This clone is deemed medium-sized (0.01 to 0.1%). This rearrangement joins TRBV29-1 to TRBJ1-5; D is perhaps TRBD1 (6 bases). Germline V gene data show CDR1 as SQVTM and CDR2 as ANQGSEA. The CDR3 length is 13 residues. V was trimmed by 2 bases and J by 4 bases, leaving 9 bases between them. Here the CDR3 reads CSVEQGPNQPQHF. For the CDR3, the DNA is TGCAGCGTTGAACAGGGGCCTAATCAGCCCCAGCATTTT.

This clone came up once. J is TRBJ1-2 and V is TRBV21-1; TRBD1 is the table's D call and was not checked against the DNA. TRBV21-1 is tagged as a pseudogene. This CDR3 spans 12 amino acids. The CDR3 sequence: CASSIRTGGYTF. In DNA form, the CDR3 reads TGTGCCAGCAGCATAAGGACAGGGGGCTACACCTTC.

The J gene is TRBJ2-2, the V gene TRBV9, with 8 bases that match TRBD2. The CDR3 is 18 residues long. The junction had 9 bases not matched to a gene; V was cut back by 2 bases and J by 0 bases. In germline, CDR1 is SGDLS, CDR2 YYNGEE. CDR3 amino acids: CASSVRGSGVTNTGELFF. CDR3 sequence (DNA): TGTGCCAGCAGCGTTCGGGGTAGCGGGGTTACGAACACCGGGGAGCTGTTTTTT.

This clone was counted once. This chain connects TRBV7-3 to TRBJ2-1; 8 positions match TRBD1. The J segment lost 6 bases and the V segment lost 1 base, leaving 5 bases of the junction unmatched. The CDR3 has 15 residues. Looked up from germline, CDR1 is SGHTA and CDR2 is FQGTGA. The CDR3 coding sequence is TGTGCCAGCAGCTTAATGGTTACAGGGGGCAATGAGCAGTTCTTC. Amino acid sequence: CASSLMVTGGNEQFF.

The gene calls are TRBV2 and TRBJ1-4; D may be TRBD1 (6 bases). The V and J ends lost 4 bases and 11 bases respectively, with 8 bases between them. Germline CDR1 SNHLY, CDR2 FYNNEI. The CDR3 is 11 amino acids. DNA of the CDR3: TGTGCCAGCAGTGGAACAGGGAAACTGTTTTTT. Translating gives CASSGTGKLFF.

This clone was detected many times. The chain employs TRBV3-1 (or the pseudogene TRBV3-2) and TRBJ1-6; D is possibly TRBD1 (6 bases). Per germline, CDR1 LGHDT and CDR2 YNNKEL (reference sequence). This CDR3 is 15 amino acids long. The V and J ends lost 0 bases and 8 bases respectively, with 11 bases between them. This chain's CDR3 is CASSQDWAGDSPLHF. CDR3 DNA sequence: TGTGCCAGCAGCCAAGATTGGGCAGGGGATTCACCCCTCCACTTT.

The DNA of the CDR3 is TGTGCCATCAGTGAGTCCTGGAGTACTGAAGCTTTCTTT. This sequence encodes CAISESWSTEAFF. The chain uses TRBV10-3 and TRBJ1-1, with D uncertain. The CDR3 is made up of 13 amino acids. Deletions cut 0 bases from V and 5 bases from J, with 7 bases between. Germline V gene sequence: CDR1 ENHRY, CDR2 SYGVKD.